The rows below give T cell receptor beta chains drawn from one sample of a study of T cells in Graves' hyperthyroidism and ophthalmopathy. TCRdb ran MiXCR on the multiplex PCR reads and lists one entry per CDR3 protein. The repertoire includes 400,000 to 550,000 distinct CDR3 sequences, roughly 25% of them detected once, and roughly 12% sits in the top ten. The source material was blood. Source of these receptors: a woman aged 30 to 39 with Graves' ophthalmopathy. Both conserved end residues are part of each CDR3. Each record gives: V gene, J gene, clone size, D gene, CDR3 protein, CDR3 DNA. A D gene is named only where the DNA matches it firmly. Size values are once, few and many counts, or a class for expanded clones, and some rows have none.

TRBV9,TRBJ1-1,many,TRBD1,CASSVAPRGDRGGSEAFF,TGTGCCAGCAGCGTAGCTCCGCGTGGGGACAGGGGGGGATCTGAAGCTTTCTTT
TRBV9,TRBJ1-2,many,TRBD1,CASSVGGTANYGYTF,TGTGCCAGCAGCGTGGGTGGGACAGCTAACTATGGCTACACCTTC
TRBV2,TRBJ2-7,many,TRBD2,CAIRAGGANYYEQYF,TGTGCCATCAGAGCGGGAGGCGCAAACTACTACGAGCAGTACTTC
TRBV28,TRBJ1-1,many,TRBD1,CASSSGQGMDTEAFF,TGTGCCAGCAGTTCGGGACAGGGAATGGACACTGAAGCTTTCTTT
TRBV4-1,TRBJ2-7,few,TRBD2,CASSPYGGGNEQYF,TGCGCCAGCAGCCCCTACGGCGGGGGGAACGAGCAGTACTTC
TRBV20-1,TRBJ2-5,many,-,CSASVPPVGQYF,TGCAGTGCTAGTGTGCCCCCGGTGGGCCAGTACTTC
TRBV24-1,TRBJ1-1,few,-,CATSDGTSTEAFF,TGTGCCACCAGTGATGGGACAAGCACTGAAGCTTTCTTT
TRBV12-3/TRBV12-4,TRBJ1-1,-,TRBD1,CASSTSDRVNTEAFF,TGTGCCAGCAGTACCTCGGACAGGGTGAACACTGAAGCTTTCTTT
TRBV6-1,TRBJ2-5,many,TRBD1,CASSGKQGAGETQYF,TGTGCCAGCAGTGGGAAACAGGGGGCCGGGGAGACCCAGTACTTC
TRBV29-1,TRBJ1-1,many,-,CSVEVRGADTEAFF,TGCAGCGTTGAAGTTCGGGGGGCGGACACTGAAGCTTTCTTT
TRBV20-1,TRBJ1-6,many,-,CSARDGYSPLHF,TGCAGTGCTAGAGATGGTTATTCACCCCTCCACTTT
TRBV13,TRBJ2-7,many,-,CASSLRMYEQYF,TGTGCCAGCAGCCTCCGAATGTACGAGCAGTACTTC
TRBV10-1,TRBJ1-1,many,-,CARGHPPHTEAFF,TGCGCCAGGGGACACCCTCCCCATACTGAAGCTTTCTTT
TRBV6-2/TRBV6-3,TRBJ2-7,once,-,CASRGDRYEQYF,TGTGCCAGCCGCGGAGATCGATACGAGCAGTACTTC
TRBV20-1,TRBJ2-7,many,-,CSARSGHEQYF,TGCAGTGCTAGATCGGGACACGAGCAGTACTTC
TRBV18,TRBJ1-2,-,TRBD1,CASSDGQGNGYTF,TGTGCCAGCTCAGACGGACAGGGTAATGGCTACACCTTC
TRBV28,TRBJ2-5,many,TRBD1,CASSTTGEETQYF,TGTGCCAGCAGTACTACAGGGGAAGAGACCCAGTACTTC
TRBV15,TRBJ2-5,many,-,CATNPDRLTQETQYF,TGTGCCACCAACCCGGACAGACTCACTCAAGAGACCCAGTACTTC
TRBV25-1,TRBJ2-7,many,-,CASSAPLNPGRDSYEQYF,TGTGCCAGCTCCGCTCCACTCAACCCGGGACGGGACTCCTACGAGCAGTACTTC
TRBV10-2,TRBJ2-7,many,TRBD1,CASIGPTGTYEQYF,TGCGCCAGCATTGGCCCGACAGGGACCTACGAGCAGTACTTC
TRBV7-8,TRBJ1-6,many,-,CASSLAIRTNNSPLHF,TGTGCCAGCAGCTTAGCGATCCGGACAAATAATTCACCCCTCCACTTT
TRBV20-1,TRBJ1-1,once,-,CSARGGGGGTEAFF,TGCAGTGCTAGAGGGGGCGGAGGTGGAACTGAAGCTTTCTTT
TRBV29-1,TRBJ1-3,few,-,CSVSQGLSSGNTIYF,TGCAGCGTTTCCCAGGGCCTGAGCTCTGGAAACACCATATATTTT
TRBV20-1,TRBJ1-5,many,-,CSALPGQQPQHF,TGCAGTGCGCTACCTGGACAGCAGCCCCAGCATTTT
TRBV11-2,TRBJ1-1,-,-,CASSLYGGWAEAFF,TGTGCCAGCAGCTTATACGGCGGGTGGGCTGAAGCTTTCTTT
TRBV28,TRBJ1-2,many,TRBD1,CASSRMTGGAAGYTF,TGTGCCAGCAGTCGGATGACAGGGGGCGCGGCTGGCTACACCTTC
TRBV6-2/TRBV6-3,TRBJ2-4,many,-,CASSYGGATGNIKYF,TGTGCCAGCAGTTACGGTGGCGCGACGGGAAACATTAAGTACTTC
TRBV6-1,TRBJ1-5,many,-,CASRAARVDQPQHF,TGTGCCAGCAGGGCGGCGCGGGTAGATCAGCCCCAGCATTTT
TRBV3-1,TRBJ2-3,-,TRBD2,CASSPTGGPIDTQYF,TGTGCCAGCAGCCCGACGGGGGGGCCGATAGATACGCAGTATTTT
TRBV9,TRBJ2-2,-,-,CASSVVVPGTTNTGELFF,TGTGCCAGCAGCGTAGTCGTCCCCGGGACAACGAACACCGGGGAGCTGTTTTTT
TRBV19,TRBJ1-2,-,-,CASSNTPALPAAGYTF,TGTGCCAGTAGTAACACCCCGGCTCTACCGGCCGCGGGCTACACCTTC
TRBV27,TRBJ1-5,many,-,CASSSGGHQVQPQHF,TGTGCCAGCAGTTCGGGGGGGCACCAGGTTCAGCCCCAGCATTTT
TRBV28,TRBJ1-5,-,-,CASSDSFNQPQHF,TGTGCCAGCAGTGACAGCTTTAATCAGCCCCAGCATTTT
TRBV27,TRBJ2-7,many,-,CASSGGHGLYEQYF,TGTGCCAGCAGTGGGGGACACGGACTTTACGAGCAGTACTTC
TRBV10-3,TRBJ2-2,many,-,CAISERGTNTGELFF,TGTGCCATCAGTGAGCGGGGGACGAACACCGGGGAGCTGTTTTTT
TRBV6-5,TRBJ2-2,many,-,CASSYSPNTGELFF,TGTGCCAGCAGTTATTCCCCTAACACCGGGGAGCTGTTTTTT
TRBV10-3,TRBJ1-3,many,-,CATESSTIYF,TGTGCCACCGAATCGTCCACCATATATTTT
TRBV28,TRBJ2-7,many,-,CASSLVPADEQYF,TGTGCCAGCAGTTTAGTCCCCGCGGACGAGCAGTACTTC
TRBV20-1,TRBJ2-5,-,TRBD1,CSARDRGTKETQYF,TGCAGTGCTAGGGACAGGGGAACCAAAGAGACCCAGTACTTC